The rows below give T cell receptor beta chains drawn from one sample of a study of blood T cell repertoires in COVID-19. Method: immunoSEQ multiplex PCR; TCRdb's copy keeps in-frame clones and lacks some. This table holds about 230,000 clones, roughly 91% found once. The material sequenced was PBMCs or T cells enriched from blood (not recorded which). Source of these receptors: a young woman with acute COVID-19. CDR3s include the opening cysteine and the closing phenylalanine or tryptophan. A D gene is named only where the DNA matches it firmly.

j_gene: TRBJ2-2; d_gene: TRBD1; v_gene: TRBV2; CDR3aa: CASMDRRDTGELFF; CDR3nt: TGTGCCAGCATGGACAGGCGGGACACCGGGGAGCTGTTTTTT
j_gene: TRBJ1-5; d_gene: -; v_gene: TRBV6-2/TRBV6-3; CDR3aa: CASSRSSKDLREASNQPQHF; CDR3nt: TGTGCCAGCAGCCGATCTTCCAAGGACCTTCGGGAAGCTAGCAATCAGCCCCAGCATTTT
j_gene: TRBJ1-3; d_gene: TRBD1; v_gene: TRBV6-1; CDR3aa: CASSGTMDRGTGNTIYF; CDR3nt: TGTGCCAGCAGTGGCACTATGGACAGGGGAACTGGAAACACCATATATTTT
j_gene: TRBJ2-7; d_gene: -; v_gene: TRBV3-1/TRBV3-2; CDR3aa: CASSQTGGVYEQYF; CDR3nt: TGTGCCAGCAGCCAGACCGGGGGAGTCTACGAGCAGTACTTC
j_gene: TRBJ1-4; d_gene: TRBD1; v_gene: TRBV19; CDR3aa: CASSTTLDRPREKLFF; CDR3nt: TGTGCCAGTAGTACCACTCTGGACAGGCCTCGGGAAAAACTGTTTTTT
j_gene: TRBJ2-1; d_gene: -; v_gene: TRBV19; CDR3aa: CASSIQEGARSYNEQFF; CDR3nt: TGTGCCAGTAGTATACAGGAGGGGGCAAGGTCCTACAATGAGCAGTTCTTC
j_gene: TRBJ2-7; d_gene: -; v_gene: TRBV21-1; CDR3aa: CASSRDRYYEQYF; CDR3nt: TGTGCCAGCAGCAGGGACAGATACTACGAGCAGTACTTC
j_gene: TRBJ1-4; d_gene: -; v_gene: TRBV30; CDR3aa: CAWISMGGEKLFF; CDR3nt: TGTGCCTGGATATCCATGGGGGGGGAAAAACTGTTTTTT
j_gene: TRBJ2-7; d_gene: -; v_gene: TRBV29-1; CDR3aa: CSVVGSAASYEQYF; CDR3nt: TGCAGCGTTGTTGGTTCAGCGGCCTCCTACGAGCAGTACTTC
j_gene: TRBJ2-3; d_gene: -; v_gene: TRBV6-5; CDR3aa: CASSYRGGNTDTQYF; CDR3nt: TGTGCCAGCAGTTACAGAGGAGGCAACACAGATACGCAGTATTTT
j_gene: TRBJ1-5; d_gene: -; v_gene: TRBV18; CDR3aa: CASSPSGSQPQHF; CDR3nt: TGTGCCAGCTCACCTTCGGGGTCTCAGCCCCAGCATTTT
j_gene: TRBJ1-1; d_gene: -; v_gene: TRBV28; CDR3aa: CASSPTVNTEAFF; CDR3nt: TGTGCCAGCAGTCCGACAGTGAACACTGAAGCTTTCTTT
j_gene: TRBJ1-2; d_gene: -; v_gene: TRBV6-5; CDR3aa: CATLPSVGGLYGYTF; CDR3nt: TGTGCCACGCTACCAAGCGTCGGCGGGCTTTATGGCTACACCTTC
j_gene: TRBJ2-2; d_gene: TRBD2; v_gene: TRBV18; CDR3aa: CASSPPGRDVTGELFF; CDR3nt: TGTGCCAGCTCACCACCGGGGAGGGACGTCACCGGGGAGCTGTTTTTT
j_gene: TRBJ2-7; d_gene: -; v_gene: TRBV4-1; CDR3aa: CASSQGVNEQYF; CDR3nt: TGCGCCAGCAGCCAAGGTGTCAACGAGCAGTACTTC
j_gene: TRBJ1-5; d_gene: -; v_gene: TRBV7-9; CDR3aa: CASSPGFRQGNQPQHF; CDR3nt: TGTGCCAGCAGCCCAGGGTTCCGACAGGGCAATCAGCCCCAGCATTTT
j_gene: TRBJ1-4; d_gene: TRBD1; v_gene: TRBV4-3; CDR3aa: CASSQRYRQGMVANEKLFF; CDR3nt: TGCGCCAGCAGCCAACGATACCGACAGGGTATGGTTGCTAATGAAAAACTGTTTTTT
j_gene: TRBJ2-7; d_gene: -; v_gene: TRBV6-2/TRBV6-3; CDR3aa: CASSTLPGSYEQYF; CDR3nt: TGTGCCAGCAGCACCCTACCGGGGTCCTACGAGCAGTACTTC
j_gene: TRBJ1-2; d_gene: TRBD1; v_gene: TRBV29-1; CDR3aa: CSVAGQGSRGYTF; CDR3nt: TGCAGCGTCGCCGGACAGGGAAGTAGGGGCTACACCTTC
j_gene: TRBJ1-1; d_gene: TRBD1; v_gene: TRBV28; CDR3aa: CASSYRTGLSEAFF; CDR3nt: TGTGCCAGCAGTTACAGGACAGGGCTCTCCGAAGCTTTCTTT
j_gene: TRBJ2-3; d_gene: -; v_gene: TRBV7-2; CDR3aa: CASRERGTTQRGTQYF; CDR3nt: TGTGCCAGCAGGGAGAGGGGGACTACACAGAGGGGGACGCAGTATTTT
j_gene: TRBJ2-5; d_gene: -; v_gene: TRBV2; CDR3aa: CASHGLRQETQYF; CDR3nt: TGTGCCAGCCACGGACTTCGCCAAGAGACCCAGTACTTC
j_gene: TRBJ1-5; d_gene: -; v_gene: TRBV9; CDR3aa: CASSGSGSNQPQHF; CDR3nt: TGTGCCAGCAGCGGGTCAGGTAGCAATCAGCCCCAGCATTTT
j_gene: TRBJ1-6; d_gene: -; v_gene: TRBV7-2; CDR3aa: CASSYTRGVISPLHF; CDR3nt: TGTGCCAGCAGCTACACGCGGGGCGTCATCTCACCCCTCCACTTT
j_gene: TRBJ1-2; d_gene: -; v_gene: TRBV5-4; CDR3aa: CAGGIDSDYGYTF; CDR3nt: TGTGCCGGGGGGATTGACAGTGACTATGGCTACACCTTC
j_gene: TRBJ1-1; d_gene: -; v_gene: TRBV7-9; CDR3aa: CATAGNTEAFF; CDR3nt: TGTGCCACTGCAGGGAACACTGAAGCTTTCTTT
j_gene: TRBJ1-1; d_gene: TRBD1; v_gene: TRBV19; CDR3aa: CASKQWGQPNTEAFF; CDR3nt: TGTGCCAGTAAGCAATGGGGACAGCCTAACACTGAAGCTTTCTTT
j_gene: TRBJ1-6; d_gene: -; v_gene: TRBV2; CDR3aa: CASSRTDPYNSPLHF; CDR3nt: TGTGCCAGCAGTAGGACAGACCCCTATAATTCACCCCTCCACTTT
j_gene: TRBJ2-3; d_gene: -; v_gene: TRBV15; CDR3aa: CATGLLYTDTQYF; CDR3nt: TGTGCCACCGGCCTCTTATACACAGATACGCAGTATTTT
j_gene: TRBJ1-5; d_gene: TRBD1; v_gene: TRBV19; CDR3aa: CARFLGGQGQEPQHF; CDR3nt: TGTGCCAGGTTCTTGGGGGGACAGGGCCAAGAGCCCCAGCATTTT